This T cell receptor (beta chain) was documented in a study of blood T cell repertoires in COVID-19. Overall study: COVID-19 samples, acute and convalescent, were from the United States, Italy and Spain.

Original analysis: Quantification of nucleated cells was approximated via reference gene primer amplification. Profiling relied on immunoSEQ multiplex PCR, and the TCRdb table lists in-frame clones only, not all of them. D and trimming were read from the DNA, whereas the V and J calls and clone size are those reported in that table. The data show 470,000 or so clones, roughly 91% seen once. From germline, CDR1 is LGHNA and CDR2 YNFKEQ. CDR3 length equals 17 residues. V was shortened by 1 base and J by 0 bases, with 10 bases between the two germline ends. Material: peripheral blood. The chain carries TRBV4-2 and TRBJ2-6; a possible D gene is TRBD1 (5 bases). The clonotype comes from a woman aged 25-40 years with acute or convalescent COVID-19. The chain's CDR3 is CASSQGQISSGANVLTF. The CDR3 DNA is TGTGCCAGCAGCCAAGGACAGATAAGCTCTGGGGCCAACGTCCTGACTTTC.